These 26 T cell receptor beta chains came from one sample sequenced in a study of early T cells in non-severe SARS-CoV-2 infection. A single record per CDR3 protein comes from TCRdb applying MiXCR to the 5' RACE reads. This repertoire shows more than 50,000 distinct CDR3 sequences, approximately 12% found once; its top ten account for around 2.5%. Here the sequenced sample was whole blood, taken at baseline. These receptors were obtained from an adult who was a healthcare worker with PCR-confirmed SARS-CoV-2 infection or an uninfected control (not recorded which).

The table lists this clonotype with many counts. The V and J genes are TRBV28 and TRBJ2-7; D unresolved. CDR3 length: 14 amino acids. Trimming shortened V by 5 bases and J by 3 bases, and 14 bases separated the two germline ends. Germline V CDR1 and CDR2: MDHEN, SYDVKM. The DNA for the CDR3 is TGTGCCAGCAGTCCAAGTGTACCTTACTACGAGCAGTACTTC. Its protein is CASSPSVPYYEQYF.

This clonotype was seen a few times. This rearrangement joins TRBV6-6 to TRBJ1-1; D not certain. V shed 8 bases and J shed 0 bases, with 13 bases lying between them. The CDR3 sequence is 14 residues long. Germline CDR1 is MNHNY and CDR2 is SVGAGI (reference sequence). The CDR3 region is CASAPGVMNTEAFF. CDR3 bases: TGTGCCAGCGCCCCTGGAGTTATGAACACTGAAGCTTTCTTT.

This clonotype came up a few times. The chain joins TRBV28 to TRBJ2-7, with 7 nucleotides matching TRBD1. The germline V gene has CDR1 MDHEN and CDR2 SYDVKM. The ends lost 4 bases at V and 3 bases at J; junction bases unmatched: 12. This CDR3 is built from 16 residues. The CDR3 loop is CASSSPDREPNYEQYF. The CDR3 nucleotides read TGTGCCAGCAGTTCCCCCGACAGGGAGCCGAACTACGAGCAGTACTTC.

This clonotype turned up a few times. The V and J genes are TRBV12-3 or TRBV12-4 and TRBJ2-1; D is perhaps TRBD1 or TRBD2 (6 bases each). The V end lost 7 bases, the J end lost 4 bases, and 14 bases lay between the germline ends. The CDR3 consists of 14 residues. The CDR3 DNA reads as TGTGCCAGCATTTCGGGGGCTCAGTACAATGAGCAGTTCTTC. The encoded protein is CASISGAQYNEQFF.

The table lists this clonotype with many counts. The rearrangement uses TRBV2 and TRBJ2-2; D might be TRBD2 (5 bases). The CDR3 runs to 16 residues. Germline loops: CDR1 SNHLY, CDR2 FYNNEI. V dropped 5 bases and J dropped 0 bases, with 13 bases sitting between them. This CDR3 is CASSRQAETNTGELFF. The CDR3 nucleotides are TGTGCCAGCAGTCGCCAAGCGGAGACGAACACCGGGGAGCTGTTTTTT. The whole variable domain, filled in from reference TRBV2 and TRBJ2-2, reads EPEVTQTPSHQVTQMGQEVILRCVPISNHLYFYWYRQILGQKVEFLVSFYNNEISEKSEIFDDQFSVERPDGSNFTLKIRSTKLEDSAMYFCASSRQAETNTGELFFGEGSRLTVL.

This sequence joins TRBV7-2 and TRBJ2-1; the D is unclear. The CDR3 length is 18 residues. Trimming stripped 5 bases from V and 5 bases from J, with 25 bases between. Per germline, CDR1 SGHTA and CDR2 FQGNSA. CDR3 amino acids: CASSKRARRLSIDNEQFF. CDR3 nucleotides: TGTGCCAGCAGCAAGAGAGCCCGTAGACTTAGTATAGACAATGAGCAGTTCTTC. Filled out from reference TRBV7-2 and TRBJ2-1, the complete variable domain reads GAGVSQSPSNKVTEKGKDVELRCDPISGHTALYWYRQSLGQGLEFLIYFQGNSAPDKSGLPSDRFSAERTGGSVSTLTIQRTQQEDSAVYLCASSKRARRLSIDNEQFFGPGTRLTVL.

This clonotype was found many times. The chain employs TRBV20-1 and TRBJ2-7; 9 nucleotides agree with TRBD2. This CDR3 is 13 amino acids long. V dropped 1 base and J dropped 6; count of bases not matched to a gene: 4. Germline lookup yields CDR1 DFQATT and CDR2 SNEGSKA (reference sequence). This chain's CDR3 is CSARVGGRVEQYF. As DNA, the CDR3 is TGCAGTGCTAGAGTTGGCGGGAGGGTCGAGCAGTACTTC.

V gene TRBV27 combines with J gene TRBJ2-3; 8 positions agree with TRBD1. The V gene end was trimmed by 5 bases and the J gene end by 5 bases; junction bases not matched to a gene: 6. The CDR3 runs to 14 residues. CDR1 is MNHEY and CDR2 is SMNVEV in the germline V gene (reference sequence). This CDR3 is CASSHGQGLDTQYF. CDR3 bases: TGTGCCAGCAGTCACGGACAGGGCCTAGATACGCAGTATTTT.

This clonotype was counted a few times. This rearrangement joins TRBV7-2 to TRBJ2-4; D is ambiguous. Germline V gene sequence: CDR1 SGHTA, CDR2 FQGNSA. This CDR3 is 13 amino acids long. The V gene lost 7 bases and the J gene lost 5 bases, with 12 bases spanning the gap. The CDR3 sequence: CASTRTTENIQYF. CDR3 in DNA: TGTGCCAGCACCCGGACCACGGAAAACATTCAGTACTTC.

This clonotype showed up just a few times. The chain has TRBV4-3 and TRBJ2-6, with TRBD2 matching over 8 bases. V shed 1 base and J 4 bases; nucleotides not matched to a gene: 3. CDR1 is LGHNA and CDR2 is YSLEER in the germline V gene. CDR3 length: 16 residues. CDR3 nucleotide sequence: TGCGCCAGCAGCCAAGCGGGAGGGTCCGGGGCCAACGTCCTGACTTTC. It specifies CASSQAGGSGANVLTF.

V usage is TRBV12-3 or TRBV12-4 and J usage is TRBJ2-5, with D possibly matching TRBD1 (5 bases). CDR3 length: 13 residues. Between the trimmed V and J ends, which lost 6 bases and 3 bases, there was a span of 11 bases. CDR3 DNA: TGTGCCAGCAGAAGACAGTCCGAAGAGACCCAGTACTTC. Translated, it gives CASRRQSEETQYF.

This clonotype was seen a few times. This rearrangement joins TRBV6-6 to TRBJ2-3; weak D call: TRBD2 (5 bases). The CDR3 consists of 16 residues. V gave up 0 bases and J gave up 2 bases, with 12 bases separating them. From germline, CDR1 is MNHNY and CDR2 SVGAGI (reference sequence). As DNA, the CDR3 is TGTGCCAGCAGTTACTCCGGGGAAGCCTACACAGATACGCAGTATTTT. This translates into CASSYSGEAYTDTQYF.

This clonotype was seen at least ten times. The V call is TRBV7-2, the J call TRBJ1-2; D is unclear. Germline V gene sequence: CDR1 SGHTA, CDR2 FQGNSA. Trimming removed 4 bases from V and 4 bases from J, with 13 bases in between. The CDR3 extends over 14 amino acids. The CDR3 sequence: CASSSPQKSYGYTF. The CDR3 DNA is TGTGCCAGCAGCTCCCCTCAAAAGAGCTATGGCTACACCTTC.

V gene TRBV12-3 or TRBV12-4 combines with J gene TRBJ1-1, with a tentative D call TRBD1 (6 bases). The CDR3 contains 15 residues. Trimming removed 6 bases from V and 0 bases from J, with 14 bases in between. The CDR3 sequence: CASRPLQGMNTEAFF. CDR3 in DNA: TGTGCCAGCAGACCCCTACAGGGCATGAACACTGAAGCTTTCTTT.

The sample holds many counts of this clonotype. The V call is TRBV11-2, the J call TRBJ1-3; 9 bases fit TRBD1. The CDR3 length is 15 residues. After removal of 5 bases from V and 3 bases from J, the junction contained 5 bases not matched to a gene. Germline CDR1 reads SGHAT; CDR2 reads FQNNGV. CDR3 DNA sequence: TGTGCCAGCAGCCCCGGGACAGGGCTTGGAAACACCATATATTTT. Encoded protein: CASSPGTGLGNTIYF.

This clonotype has more than one count but fewer than ten. The V call is TRBV11-2, the J call TRBJ2-3, with no clear D. The V end lost 0 bases, the J end lost 3 bases, and 4 bases lay between the germline ends. This CDR3 is built from 13 residues. Per germline, CDR1 SGHAT and CDR2 FQNNGV. CDR3 sequence: CASSLDMTDTQYF. The CDR3 nucleotides read TGTGCCAGCAGCTTAGATATGACAGATACGCAGTATTTT.

With regard to this clonotype: A much larger clone lies one base from this, so it may be a read error. The CDR3 sequence: CASSLSAEQYF. Here the CDR3 DNA reads TGTGCCAGCAGTTTATCGGCCGAGCAGTACTTC. This chain uses TRBV12-3 or TRBV12-4 with TRBJ2-7; no definite D call. This CDR3 contains 11 residues. Trimming took off 2 bases at V and 6 bases at J, with 5 bases between the two ends.

The chain is built from TRBV12-3 or TRBV12-4 and TRBJ1-2, with D perhaps matching TRBD1 (6 bases). The CDR3 is made up of 14 amino acids. The V end was cut by 6 bases, the J end by 7 bases, with 18 bases between. The CDR3: CASRRGQSMGGYTF. The CDR3 coding sequence is TGTGCCAGCAGACGCGGACAGTCCATGGGTGGCTACACCTTC.

V and J are TRBV20-1 and TRBJ1-2, with 9 bases matching TRBD1. Trimming at V came to 6 bases and at J to 4 bases, leaving 9 bases not matched to a gene. The CDR3 contains 14 residues. Germline V gene sequence: CDR1 DFQATT, CDR2 SNEGSKA (reference sequence). CDR3 residues: CSARGQGGGYGYTF. CDR3 DNA sequence: TGCAGTGCGCGGGGACAGGGCGGCGGCTATGGCTACACCTTC.

The CDR3 DNA reads as TGTGCCAGCAGGACCGGGACAGGTTACGAGCAGTACTTC. Translating it yields CASRTGTGYEQYF. This chain connects TRBV13 to TRBJ2-7, with TRBD1 matching 8 bases. This CDR3 has 13 amino acids. Germline CDR1 reads PRHDT; CDR2 reads FYEKMQ (reference sequence). J was trimmed by 4 bases and V by 6 bases; bases with no gene match: 5.

The J gene is TRBJ2-3, the V gene TRBV29-1; 7 bases fit TRBD2. This CDR3 is built from 14 residues. The ends lost 5 bases at V and 3 bases at J; junction bases unmatched: 8. Germline loops: CDR1 SQVTM, CDR2 ANQGSEA. In nucleotides, the CDR3 is TGCAGCGTTTCACCGGGAGGAGGTACAGATACGCAGTATTTT. Encoded protein: CSVSPGGGTDTQYF.

This clonotype was seen repeatedly, ten times or more. V is TRBV12-2 and J is TRBJ2-3; TRBD1, the table's D call, lacks a check against the DNA. TRBV12-2 is noted as a pseudogene. This CDR3 contains 18 residues. The CDR3 bases are TGTGCAAGTCGCTTCCCCTCGCCTGCGGGACAGGGCCCAGATACGCAGTATTTT. Protein: CASRFPSPAGQGPDTQYF.

In this sample, this clonotype turned up a few times. The chain carries TRBV3-1 and TRBJ2-7; D not resolved. This CDR3 is 12 amino acids long. Germline-derived CDR1 and CDR2 are LGHDT and YNNKEL (reference sequence). Trimming left V 1 base short and J 5 bases short, with 6 bases between. The CDR3 reads CASSQVGNEQYF. The CDR3 region has the DNA TGTGCCAGCAGCCAAGTTGGGAACGAGCAGTACTTC.

This chain uses TRBV3-1 with TRBJ1-6; no reliable D call. The CDR3 totals 15 residues. Germline V CDR1 and CDR2: LGHDT, YNNKEL (reference sequence). Trimming removed 1 base at V and 5 bases at J, with 9 bases between. CDR3 region: CASSQGPNNNSPLHF. DNA of the CDR3: TGTGCCAGCAGCCAAGGACCTAACAATAATTCACCCCTCCACTTT.

This clonotype was seen a few times. This chain connects TRBV28 to TRBJ2-2; D is unclear. Germline V gene data show CDR1 as MDHEN and CDR2 as SYDVKM. V was clipped by 3 bases and J by 7 bases, with 6 bases between them. This CDR3 is built from 12 residues. Written as DNA, the CDR3 is TGTGCCAGCAGTTTTTCCGACGGGGAGCTGTTTTTT. Translated, it gives CASSFSDGELFF. Full variable domain (rest looked up from reference TRBV28 and TRBJ2-2): DVKVTQSSRYLVKRTGEKVFLECVQDMDHENMFWYRQDPGLGLRLIYFSYDVKMKEKGDIPEGYSVSREKKERFSLILESASTNQTSMYLCASSFSDGELFFGEGSRLTVL.

This clonotype was observed a handful of times. The chain combines TRBV25-1 with TRBJ2-7; 7 bases agree with TRBD1. The CDR3 runs 11 residues. Germline CDR1 is MGHDK and CDR2 is SYGVNS. With 7 bases clipped from V and 4 bases from J, the junction kept 1 base outside the gene matches. CDR3 in DNA: TGTGCCAGCAAACAGGGGTACGAGCAGTACTTC. It encodes CASKQGYEQYF.